These 29 T cell receptor beta chains came from one sample sequenced in a study of blood T cell repertoires in COVID-19 (dated by TCRdb to the early 2020s). The library was made by the immunoSEQ multiplex PCR assay. Here the immuneACCESS table is served through TCRdb, limited to in-frame sequences with V and J called. Missing clones are a known gap in these copies; in checked studies unresolved V genes cover under half, and the rest lacks a known reason. This sample has roughly 360,000 clones in its table, and approximately 87% of those were observed once. The ten largest clones capture approximately 1.2% of the sample. What was sequenced was PBMCs or T cells enriched from blood (not recorded which). These receptors came from a man aged 25 to 40 who had recovered from COVID-19.

The chain links TRBV14 to TRBJ2-1, with D perhaps matching TRBD2 (6 bases). This CDR3 region has 13 residues. CDR1 SGHDN and CDR2 FVKESK come from the germline V gene. Trimming removed 4 bases at V and 10 bases at J, with 14 bases between. In DNA form, the CDR3 reads TGTGCCAGCAGCCGGGGACTTCTTAGGGAGCAGTTCTTC. As protein: CASSRGLLREQFF. The full variable domain, its missing parts supplied by reference TRBV14 and TRBJ2-1, is EAGVTQFPSHSVIEKGQTVTLRCDPISGHDNLYWYRRVMGKEIKFLLHFVKESKQDESGMPNNRFLAERTGGTYSTLKVQPAELEDSGVYFCASSRGLLREQFFGPGTRLTVL.

This clone was observed a few times. The rearrangement links TRBV2 to TRBJ2-7, with D perhaps TRBD1 (6 bases). This CDR3 is 15 amino acids long. Trimming took 5 bases from V and 4 from J, leaving 18 bases between them. Germline-derived CDR1 and CDR2 are SNHLY and FYNNEI. CDR3: CASSQQGTLLYEQYF. The DNA of the CDR3 is TGTGCCAGCAGTCAACAGGGTACCCTTCTATACGAGCAGTACTTC.

The chain is built from TRBV9 and TRBJ2-5; D remains ambiguous. The CDR3 spans 13 residues. V dropped 3 bases and J dropped 5 bases, with 11 bases sitting between them. Germline lookup yields CDR1 SGDLS and CDR2 YYNGEE. The CDR3 bases are TGTGCCAGCAGCGGCCCTACCCCGGAGACCCAGTACTTC. Translated, it gives CASSGPTPETQYF. Together with reference TRBV9 and TRBJ2-5, the CDR3 gives the full variable domain: DSGVTQTPKHLITATGQRVTLRCSPRSGDLSVYWYQQSLDQGLQFLIQYYNGEERAKGNILERFSAQQFPDLHSELNLSSLELGDSALYFCASSGPTPETQYFGPGTRLLVL.

The chain has TRBV30 and TRBJ1-2; TRBD1 agrees at 7 bases. The CDR3 sequence is 13 residues long. V lost 0 bases, J lost 8 bases, and 6 bases stayed unmatched. Germline CDR1 and CDR2: GTSNPN and SVGIG (reference sequence). The DNA of the CDR3 is TGTGCCTGGAGTGTAACGAGGGGGCGGGGCTACACCTTC. It encodes CAWSVTRGRGYTF.

This clone has more than one count but fewer than ten. The V and J genes are TRBV5-6 and TRBJ2-2, with D unresolved. The CDR3 spans 15 residues. The V gene lost 0 bases and the J gene lost 2 bases, with 8 bases spanning the gap. Germline CDR1 is SGHDT and CDR2 is YYEEEE. The CDR3 DNA sequence: TGTGCCAGCAGCTTGGACAGCATTAACACCGGGGAGCTGTTTTTT. Its translation is CASSLDSINTGELFF.

The V gene is TRBV7-8, the J gene TRBJ1-2; D remains unclear. V dropped 5 bases and J dropped 8 bases, with 18 bases sitting between them. From germline, CDR1 is SGHVS and CDR2 FQNEAQ. The CDR3 runs 14 residues. The CDR3 nucleotides read TGTGCCAGCAGCCCAACGAGACACATCTCCGGCTACACCTTC. Translation gives CASSPTRHISGYTF.

The chain combines TRBV9 with TRBJ1-1; the match to TRBD1 covers 7 bases. The CDR3 is 14 residues long. Germline V gives CDR1 SGDLS, CDR2 YYNGEE. The junction had 3 bases not matched to a gene; V was cut back by 3 bases and J by 1 base. For the CDR3, the DNA is TGTGCCAGCAGCGCCCAGGGGGGGAACACTGAAGCTTTCTTT. This encodes CASSAQGGNTEAFF.

CDR3 bases: TGTGCCAGCAGTTCGGGACTTCGGCCGCCCCAGCATTTT. Amino acid sequence: CASSSGLRPPQHF. The chain has TRBV28 and TRBJ1-5, with D tentatively TRBD1 (5 bases). V shed 4 bases and J shed 9 bases, with 13 bases lying between them. Germline V gene lookup returns CDR1 MDHEN and CDR2 SYDVKM. The CDR3 sequence is 13 residues long. The full variable domain, in which reference TRBV28 and TRBJ1-5 provide the parts outside the CDR3, is DVKVTQSSRYLVKRTGEKVFLECVQDMDHENMFWYRQDPGLGLRLIYFSYDVKMKEKGDIPEGYSVSREKKERFSLILESASTNQTSMYLCASSSGLRPPQHFGDGTRLSIL.

The V and J genes are TRBV6-5 and TRBJ1-1, with a possible D match to TRBD1 (6 bases). CDR3 length: 12 amino acids. V lost 6 bases and J lost 10, with 15 bases in between. Per the germline V gene, CDR1 is MNHEY and CDR2 is SVGAGI. As DNA, the CDR3 is TGTGCCAGCAGCTCACAGGGAGGGGGAGCTTTCTTT. Protein sequence: CASSSQGGGAFF.

The chain combines TRBV30 with TRBJ2-5; TRBD2 is a possible D gene (5 bases). The CDR3 runs to 13 residues. In germline, CDR1 is GTSNPN, CDR2 SVGIG (reference sequence). The V and J ends lost 3 bases and 5 bases respectively, with 13 bases between them. CDR3: CAWRSGVLETQYF. The CDR3 DNA sequence: TGTGCCTGGAGAAGCGGCGTACTGGAGACCCAGTACTTC.

The chain uses TRBV14 and TRBJ2-3; 9 positions match TRBD2. This CDR3 is built from 19 residues. J lost 4 bases, V lost 0 bases, and 14 bases had no gene match. In germline, CDR1 is SGHDN, CDR2 FVKESK. The CDR3, as DNA: TGTGCCAGCAGCCAAGAGTTCGGCGGGGGGGCTCTATCAGCAGATACGCAGTATTTT. Translated, it gives CASSQEFGGGALSADTQYF.

The J gene is TRBJ1-5, the V gene TRBV19; tentative D call: TRBD1 (5 bases). The CDR3 has 14 amino acids. Germline V gives CDR1 LNHDA, CDR2 SQIVND (reference sequence). Trimming left V 10 bases short and J 6 bases short, with 19 bases between. The CDR3 coding sequence is TGTGCCACCTCTTTAGGGCAGGGAGGTCAGCCCCAGCATTTT. Protein sequence: CATSLGQGGQPQHF. Combining the CDR3 with reference TRBV19 and TRBJ1-5 gives the whole variable domain DGGITQSPKYLFRKEGQNVTLSCEQNLNHDAMYWYRQDPGQGLRLIYYSQIVNDFQKGDIAEGYSVSREKKESFPLTVTSAQKNPTAFYLCATSLGQGGQPQHFGDGTRLSIL.

V usage is TRBV27 and J usage is TRBJ1-5, with no clear D. This CDR3 comprises 13 residues. Germline CDR1 and CDR2: MNHEY and SMNVEV (reference sequence). V lost 3 bases, J lost 4 bases, and 7 bases lay in between. The CDR3 DNA sequence: TGTGCCAGCAGTTTCGGGAGGAATCAGCCCCAGCATTTT. It codes for CASSFGRNQPQHF.

The chain uses TRBV4-1 and TRBJ1-2; 7 nucleotides match TRBD1. Trimming took 3 bases from V and 6 from J; bases not matched to a gene: 13. The CDR3 has 16 residues. Germline V gives CDR1 MGHRA, CDR2 YSYEKL. CDR3 sequence: CASSQPGQSTTNGYTF. The CDR3 DNA sequence: TGCGCCAGCAGCCAGCCGGGACAGAGCACAACAAATGGCTACACCTTC.

The chain recombines TRBV6-5 with TRBJ2-7; 8 nucleotides agree with TRBD1. The CDR3 is made up of 12 amino acids. Looked up from germline, CDR1 is MNHEY and CDR2 is SVGAGI. V lost 4 bases and J lost 10; bases outside the gene matches: 6. For the CDR3, the DNA is TGTGCCAGCAGTTCTGGGACAGGCAATCAGTACTTC. It is translated as CASSSGTGNQYF.

This rearrangement joins TRBV9 to TRBJ2-3, with 7 bases fitting TRBD2. After removal of 0 bases from V and 5 bases from J, the junction contained 12 bases not matched to a gene. This CDR3 is built from 17 residues. Germline V gene data show CDR1 as SGDLS and CDR2 as YYNGEE. CDR3 nucleotides: TGTGCCAGCAGCGTAGGCGGAAGCGGGGCTCCCGGAGATACGCAGTATTTT. This translates into CASSVGGSGAPGDTQYF.

The chain employs TRBV5-6 and TRBJ1-6; a possible D gene is TRBD1 (6 bases). V gave up 2 bases and J gave up 1 base, with 13 bases separating them. CDR3 size: 17 residues. Germline V CDR1 and CDR2: SGHDT, YYEEEE. CDR3 nucleotides: TGTGCCAGCAGCTTCGATCACAGGGTATCCTATAATTCACCCCTCCACTTT. Translating it yields CASSFDHRVSYNSPLHF.

The gene calls are TRBV7-8 and TRBJ1-5; 10 nucleotides agree with TRBD1. The CDR3 is made up of 15 amino acids. With 4 bases clipped from V and 4 bases from J, the junction kept 4 bases outside the gene matches. Germline V lookup: CDR1 SGHVS, CDR2 FQNEAQ. The CDR3 nucleotides are TGTGCCAGCAGCTCTGGGACAGGGGAAAATCAGCCCCAGCATTTT. The encoded protein is CASSSGTGENQPQHF. Together with reference TRBV7-8 and TRBJ1-5, the CDR3 gives the full variable domain: GAGVSQSPRYKVAKRGQDVALRCDPISGHVSLFWYQQALGQGPEFLTYFQNEAQLDKSGLPSDRFFAERPEGSVSTLKIQRTQQEDSAVYLCASSSGTGENQPQHFGDGTRLSIL.

The chain couples TRBV10-3 to TRBJ2-7; 8 bases match TRBD1. CDR1 and CDR2 (germline): ENHRY, SYGVKD. V was pared by 10 bases and J by 4 bases, with 9 bases of the junction left unmatched. CDR3 length: 13 amino acids. The DNA for the CDR3 is TGTGCCACCGGTTGGGGACAGGTTTACGAGCAGTACTTC. As protein: CATGWGQVYEQYF.

The gene calls are TRBV18 and TRBJ1-6; D unclear. Germline-derived CDR1 and CDR2 are KGHSH and LQKENI. The CDR3 extends over 15 amino acids. V was clipped by 6 bases and J by 5 bases, with 14 bases between them. Here the CDR3 DNA reads TGTGCCAGCTCGAAGCCGGGAGGCCATAATTCACCCCTCCACTTT. This gives the protein CASSKPGGHNSPLHF.

This clone was picked up a small number of times. This sequence joins TRBV30 and TRBJ1-1, with a weak D call TRBD1 (6 bases). This CDR3 contains 14 residues. V was clipped by 5 bases and J by 1 base, with 14 bases between them. Germline loops: CDR1 GTSNPN, CDR2 SVGIG (reference sequence). DNA of the CDR3: TGTGCCTGGGCTAGGGTCAGGGGGAACACTGAAGCTTTCTTT. Translating gives CAWARVRGNTEAFF.

This clone was seen a single time. The V call is TRBV30, the J call TRBJ2-1; D is possibly TRBD1 (5 bases). CDR1 is GTSNPN, CDR2 SVGIG, per germline (reference sequence). With 0 bases removed from V and 4 bases from J, the gap between germline ends came to 10 bases. The CDR3 is made up of 14 amino acids. The CDR3 DNA sequence: TGTGCCTGGAGTGTCTTGGCAGGGTACAATGAGCAGTTCTTC. It codes for CAWSVLAGYNEQFF.

This sequence joins TRBV30 and TRBJ1-5; 12 nucleotides align to TRBD1. Per germline, CDR1 GTSNPN and CDR2 SVGIG (reference sequence). This CDR3 contains 15 residues. The V segment lost 3 bases and the J segment 7 bases; nucleotides outside the gene matches: 7. The CDR3 region is CAWSGTGGSSQPQHF. The CDR3 DNA reads TGTGCCTGGAGCGGGACAGGGGGCTCCTCCCAGCCCCAGCATTTT. The full variable domain, completed using reference TRBV30 and TRBJ1-5, is SQTIHQWPATLVQPVGSPLSLECTVEGTSNPNLYWYRQAAGRGLQLLFYSVGIGQISSEVPQNLSASRPQDRQFILSSKKLLLSDSGFYLCAWSGTGGSSQPQHFGDGTRLSIL.

The CDR3 nucleotides are TGTGCCAGCAGTTTAGGGTCAGGGAGGGACGCTTTCTTT. It yields the protein CASSLGSGRDAFF. This rearrangement joins TRBV27 to TRBJ1-1; D is possibly TRBD1 (5 bases). V gave up 2 bases and J gave up 11 bases, with 15 bases separating them. The CDR3 is made up of 13 amino acids. Germline values: CDR1 MNHEY, CDR2 SMNVEV (reference sequence).

This sequence joins TRBV7-9 and TRBJ1-1; D is unresolved. This CDR3 is 14 amino acids long. The germline V gene encodes CDR1 SEHNR and CDR2 FQNEAQ (reference sequence). The ends were cut back, 1 base at V and 4 bases at J, with 10 bases in the middle. The CDR3 DNA sequence: TGTGCCAGCAGCTTAGTTTCCGGGTCCACTGAAGCTTTCTTT. Its translation is CASSLVSGSTEAFF.

This chain joins TRBV12-3 or TRBV12-4 and TRBJ1-4; 8 bases fit TRBD1. The length of the CDR3 is 13 residues. With V trimmed by 6 bases and J by 11 bases, 8 bases remained unmatched. In DNA form, the CDR3 reads TGTGCCAGCAGCCAAGAGTACAGGGGGAAACTGTTTTTT. Encoded protein: CASSQEYRGKLFF.

The sample holds one count of this clone. V is TRBV30 and J is TRBJ1-4; 7 nucleotides match TRBD1. The length of the CDR3 is 15 residues. The V gene's germline CDR1 is GTSNPN and CDR2 SVGIG (reference sequence). J lost 6 bases, V lost 3 bases, and 10 bases had no gene match. As DNA, the CDR3 is TGTGCCTGGAGGTCCTTCGACAGGGTACATGAAAAACTGTTTTTT. This sequence encodes CAWRSFDRVHEKLFF.

This clone showed up just once. CDR3 amino acids: CATSGPPSYNSPLHF. The CDR3 DNA sequence: TGTGCCACCAGCGGGCCACCCTCCTATAATTCACCCCTCCACTTT. This chain uses TRBV15 with TRBJ1-6; no clear D gene. The CDR3 runs to 15 residues. With 5 bases removed from V and 0 bases from J, the gap between germline ends came to 8 bases. The germline CDR1 and CDR2 sequences are LNHNV and YYDKDF (reference sequence).

The chain links TRBV27 to TRBJ1-4; 9 positions match TRBD1. This CDR3 contains 14 residues. Germline lookup yields CDR1 MNHEY and CDR2 SMNVEV (reference sequence). Trimming at V came to 4 bases and at J to 6 bases, leaving 3 bases not matched to a gene. The CDR3 region is CASSSTGGYEKLFF. DNA for the CDR3: TGTGCCAGCAGTTCGACAGGGGGATATGAAAAACTGTTTTTT.